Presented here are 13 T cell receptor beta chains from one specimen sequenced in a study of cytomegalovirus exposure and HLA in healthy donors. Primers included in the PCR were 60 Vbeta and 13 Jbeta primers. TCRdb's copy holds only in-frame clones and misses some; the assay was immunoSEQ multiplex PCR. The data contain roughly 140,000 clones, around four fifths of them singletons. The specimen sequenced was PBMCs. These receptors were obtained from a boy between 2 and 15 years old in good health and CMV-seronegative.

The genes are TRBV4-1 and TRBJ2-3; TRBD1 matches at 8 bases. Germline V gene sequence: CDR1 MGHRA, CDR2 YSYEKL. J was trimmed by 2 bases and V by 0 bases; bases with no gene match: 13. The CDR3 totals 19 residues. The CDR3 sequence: CASSQDRRATGEVTDTQYF. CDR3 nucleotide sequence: TGCGCCAGCAGCCAAGACCGTCGCGCGACAGGGGAAGTCACAGATACGCAGTATTTT.

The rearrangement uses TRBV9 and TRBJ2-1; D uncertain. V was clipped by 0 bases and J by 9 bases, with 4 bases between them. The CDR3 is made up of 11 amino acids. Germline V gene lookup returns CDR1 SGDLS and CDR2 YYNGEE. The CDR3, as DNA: TGTGCCAGCAGCGTAGCAGGTGAGCAGTTCTTC. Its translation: CASSVAGEQFF.

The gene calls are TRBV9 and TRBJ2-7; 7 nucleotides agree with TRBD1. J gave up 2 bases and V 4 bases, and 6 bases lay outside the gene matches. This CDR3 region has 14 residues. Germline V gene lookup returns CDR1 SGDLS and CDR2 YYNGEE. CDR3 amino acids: CASSYRDSPYEQYF. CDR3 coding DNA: TGTGCCAGCAGCTACCGGGACAGCCCCTACGAGCAGTACTTC.

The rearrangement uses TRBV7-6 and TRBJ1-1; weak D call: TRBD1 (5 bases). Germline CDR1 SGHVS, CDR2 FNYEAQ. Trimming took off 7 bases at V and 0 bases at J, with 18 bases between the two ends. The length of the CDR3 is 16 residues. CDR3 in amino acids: CASIPMAGLMNTEAFF. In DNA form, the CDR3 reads TGTGCCAGCATCCCGATGGCAGGGCTCATGAACACTGAAGCTTTCTTT.

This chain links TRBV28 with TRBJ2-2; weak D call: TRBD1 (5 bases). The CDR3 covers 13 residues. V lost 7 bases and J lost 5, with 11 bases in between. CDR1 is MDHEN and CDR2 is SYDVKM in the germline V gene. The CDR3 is CASNPDSTGELFF. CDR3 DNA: TGTGCCAGCAACCCAGACAGTACCGGGGAGCTGTTTTTT.

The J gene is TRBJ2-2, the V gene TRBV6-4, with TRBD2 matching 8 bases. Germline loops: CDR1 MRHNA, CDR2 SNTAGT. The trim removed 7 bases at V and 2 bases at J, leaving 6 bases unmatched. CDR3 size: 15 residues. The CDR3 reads CASKVSGGNTGELFF. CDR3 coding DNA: TGTGCCAGCAAGGTCAGCGGGGGTAACACCGGGGAGCTGTTTTTT.

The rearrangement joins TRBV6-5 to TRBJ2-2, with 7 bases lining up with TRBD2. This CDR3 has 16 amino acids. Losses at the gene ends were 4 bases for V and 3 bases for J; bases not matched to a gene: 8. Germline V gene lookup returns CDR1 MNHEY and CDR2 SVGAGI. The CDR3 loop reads CASSSLTGGYTGELFF. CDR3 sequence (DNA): TGTGCCAGCAGTTCGTTGACGGGGGGATACACCGGGGAGCTGTTTTTT.

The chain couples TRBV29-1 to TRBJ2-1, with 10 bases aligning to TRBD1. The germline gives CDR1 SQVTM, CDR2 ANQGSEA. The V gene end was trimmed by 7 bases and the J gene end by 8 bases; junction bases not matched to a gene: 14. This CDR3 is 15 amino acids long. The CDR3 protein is CSAKNTGTGDDEQFF. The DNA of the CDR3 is TGCAGCGCCAAAAATACCGGGACAGGGGACGATGAGCAGTTCTTC.

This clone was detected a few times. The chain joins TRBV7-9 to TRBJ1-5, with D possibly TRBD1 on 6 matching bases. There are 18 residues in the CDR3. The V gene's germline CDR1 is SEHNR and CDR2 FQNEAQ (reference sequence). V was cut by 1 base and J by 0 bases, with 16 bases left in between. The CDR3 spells CASSLVGRGQISNQPQHF. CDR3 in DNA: TGTGCCAGCAGCTTAGTCGGAAGGGGACAAATTAGCAATCAGCCCCAGCATTTT.

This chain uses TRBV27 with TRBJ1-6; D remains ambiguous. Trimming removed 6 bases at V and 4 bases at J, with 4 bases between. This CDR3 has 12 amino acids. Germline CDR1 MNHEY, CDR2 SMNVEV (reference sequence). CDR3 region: CASSLYNSPLHF. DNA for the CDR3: TGTGCCAGCAGCCTTTATAATTCACCCCTCCACTTT.

CDR3 in amino acids: CASSRGTGGRETQYF. The CDR3, as DNA: TGTGCCAGCAGTCGCGGGACAGGGGGCAGGGAGACCCAGTACTTC. The chain couples TRBV6-5 to TRBJ2-5, with 12 nucleotides matching TRBD1. V was clipped by 5 bases and J by 5 bases; unmatched bases: 6. The length of the CDR3 is 15 residues. Germline V gene data show CDR1 as MNHEY and CDR2 as SVGAGI.

The CDR3 region is CSVDGGWVNTEAFF. CDR3 sequence (DNA): TGCAGCGTTGACGGCGGGTGGGTGAACACTGAAGCTTTCTTT. The chain uses TRBV29-1 and TRBJ1-1; D is ambiguous. The CDR3 runs 14 residues. CDR1 is SQVTM, CDR2 ANQGSEA, per germline. The germline V and J ends were trimmed by 3 bases and 0 bases, with 11 bases remaining between them. The full variable domain, its missing parts supplied by reference TRBV29-1 and TRBJ1-1, is SAVISQKPSRDICQRGTSLTIQCQVDSQVTMMFWYRQQPGQSLTLIATANQGSEATYESGFVIDKFPISRPNLTFSTLTVSNMSPEDSSIYLCSVDGGWVNTEAFFGQGTRLTVV.

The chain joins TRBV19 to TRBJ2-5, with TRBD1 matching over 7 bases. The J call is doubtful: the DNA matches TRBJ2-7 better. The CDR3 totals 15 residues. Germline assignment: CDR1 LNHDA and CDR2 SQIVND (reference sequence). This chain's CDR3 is CASSITGESFYEQYF. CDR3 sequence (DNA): TGTGCCAGTAGTATCACAGGGGAAAGCTTCTACGAGCAGTACTTC.